A selection of T cell receptor beta chains follows, all from one sample in a study of blood T cell repertoires in COVID-19. Using immunoSEQ multiplex PCR, the repertoire was profiled, and TCRdb retains in-frame clones only, with some absent. The repertoire holds 150,000 to 200,000 clones, with roughly 87% as singletons. The sequenced sample consisted of peripheral blood. The receptors were sampled from a man aged 18-30 years who had recovered from COVID-19. CDR3s include the opening cysteine and the closing phenylalanine or tryptophan. Fields, in order: clone size, V gene, J gene, D gene, CDR3 DNA, CDR3 protein. The D gene is left open where the match is weak. A clone size is listed for some rows: how often the clone was seen (once, few, many), or a class if it is expanded.

abundance: .
v_gene: TRBV4-3
j_gene: TRBJ2-1
d_gene: .
CDR3nt: TGCGCCAGCAGCCAAGTTTGGGGACAAGTTTACAATGAGCAGTTCTTC
CDR3aa: CASSQVWGQVYNEQFF

abundance: .
v_gene: TRBV5-4
j_gene: TRBJ2-3
d_gene: .
CDR3nt: TGTGCCAGCAGCACGACTAGCACAGATACGCAGTATTTT
CDR3aa: CASSTTSTDTQYF

abundance: .
v_gene: TRBV7-8
j_gene: TRBJ2-5
d_gene: TRBD2
CDR3nt: TGTGCCAGCAGCCGCGGGGGACGGGAGACCCAGTACTTC
CDR3aa: CASSRGGRETQYF

abundance: .
v_gene: TRBV10-3
j_gene: TRBJ2-3
d_gene: .
CDR3nt: TGTGCCATCAGCGGGATCGTCGCAGATACGCAGTATTTT
CDR3aa: CAISGIVADTQYF

abundance: .
v_gene: TRBV27
j_gene: TRBJ2-2
d_gene: TRBD2
CDR3nt: TGTGCCAGCAGTTTAAGAGGGAGGGGGAACACCGGGGAGCTGTTTTTT
CDR3aa: CASSLRGRGNTGELFF

abundance: once
v_gene: TRBV6-2/TRBV6-3
j_gene: TRBJ2-7
d_gene: .
CDR3nt: TGTGCCAGCAGTTATGAAGGGCTACTTTCCGGGATTCGACCCTACGAGCAGTACTTC
CDR3aa: CASSYEGLLSGIRPYEQYF

abundance: .
v_gene: TRBV7-2
j_gene: TRBJ2-7
d_gene: .
CDR3nt: TGTGCCAGCAGCTCGGATAGCGGATACGAGCAGTACTTC
CDR3aa: CASSSDSGYEQYF

abundance: .
v_gene: TRBV30
j_gene: TRBJ1-1
d_gene: TRBD1
CDR3nt: TGTGCCTGGAGTCCTCGGGACAGGGCCACTGAAGCTTTCTTT
CDR3aa: CAWSPRDRATEAFF

abundance: .
v_gene: TRBV5-4
j_gene: TRBJ2-1
d_gene: .
CDR3nt: TGTGCCAGCAGCCTCAGGGGTTACAATGAGCAGTTCTTC
CDR3aa: CASSLRGYNEQFF

abundance: few
v_gene: TRBV19
j_gene: TRBJ1-4
d_gene: .
CDR3nt: TGTGCCAGTAGTAGAGGGGACACAACTAATGAAAAACTGTTTTTT
CDR3aa: CASSRGDTTNEKLFF

abundance: .
v_gene: TRBV27
j_gene: TRBJ2-3
d_gene: .
CDR3nt: TGTGCCGCCTCTTCTAGGCGTACGCAGTATTTT
CDR3aa: CAASSRRTQYF

abundance: .
v_gene: TRBV2
j_gene: TRBJ1-1
d_gene: .
CDR3nt: TGTGCCAGCCGGGAGGTCGCTGAAGCTTTCTTT
CDR3aa: CASREVAEAFF

abundance: .
v_gene: TRBV6-5
j_gene: TRBJ2-1
d_gene: TRBD2
CDR3nt: TGTGCCAGCAGTCCATTAGCGGGAAAGGATGAGCAGTTCTTC
CDR3aa: CASSPLAGKDEQFF

abundance: .
v_gene: TRBV10-1
j_gene: TRBJ2-7
d_gene: TRBD2
CDR3nt: TGCGCCAGCAGTGATGAACGGCGGGAGACCGACGAGCAGTACTTC
CDR3aa: CASSDERRETDEQYF

abundance: .
v_gene: TRBV28
j_gene: TRBJ1-5
d_gene: .
CDR3nt: TGTGCCAGCAGTTCCGATTCCGAGGTTTATAGCAATCAGCCCCAGCATTTT
CDR3aa: CASSSDSEVYSNQPQHF

abundance: once
v_gene: TRBV2
j_gene: TRBJ2-6
d_gene: TRBD1
CDR3nt: TGTGCCAGCAGTGAACAGGGGGCAGGGGTGTCTGGGGCCAACGTCCTGACTTTC
CDR3aa: CASSEQGAGVSGANVLTF

abundance: .
v_gene: TRBV28
j_gene: TRBJ2-4
d_gene: TRBD1
CDR3nt: TGTGCCAGCAGTTTATACTACAGGGGGACGGCCAAAAACATTCAGTACTTC
CDR3aa: CASSLYYRGTAKNIQYF

abundance: .
v_gene: TRBV5-4
j_gene: TRBJ2-5
d_gene: TRBD2
CDR3nt: TGTGCCACGGCGGGGGCGGGTAGCGGGAGAAAAGAGACCCAGTACTTC
CDR3aa: CATAGAGSGRKETQYF

abundance: .
v_gene: TRBV27
j_gene: TRBJ2-7
d_gene: TRBD2
CDR3nt: TGTGCCAGCAGTTTATCAGCTAGCGGCCTCTACGAGCAGTACTTC
CDR3aa: CASSLSASGLYEQYF

abundance: .
v_gene: TRBV5-6
j_gene: TRBJ1-3
d_gene: TRBD1
CDR3nt: TGTGCCAGCAGCCTTGGGACAGGTAGCTCTGGAAACACCATATATTTT
CDR3aa: CASSLGTGSSGNTIYF

abundance: .
v_gene: TRBV4-1
j_gene: TRBJ2-1
d_gene: TRBD2
CDR3nt: TGCGCCAGCAGCCAATACGCTAGCGGAGTTGCTTTATCCTACAATGAGCAGTTCTTC
CDR3aa: CASSQYASGVALSYNEQFF

abundance: .
v_gene: TRBV27
j_gene: TRBJ2-1
d_gene: .
CDR3nt: TGTGCCAGCAGCCTTTTTAATGAGCAGTTCTTC
CDR3aa: CASSLFNEQFF

abundance: .
v_gene: TRBV7-2
j_gene: TRBJ1-3
d_gene: TRBD1
CDR3nt: TGTGCCAGCAGCTTTCGGACAGGGGACGGAAACACCATATATTTT
CDR3aa: CASSFRTGDGNTIYF

abundance: .
v_gene: TRBV7-2
j_gene: TRBJ2-5
d_gene: TRBD2
CDR3nt: TGTGCCAGCAGCTTAATAGGGCGGGAGGGGACCTCGTACCAAGAGACCCAGTACTTC
CDR3aa: CASSLIGREGTSYQETQYF

abundance: .
v_gene: TRBV28
j_gene: TRBJ1-1
d_gene: .
CDR3nt: TGTGCCAGCATCCCTCCCTCCAACACTGAAGCTTTCTTT
CDR3aa: CASIPPSNTEAFF

abundance: .
v_gene: TRBV20-1
j_gene: TRBJ2-7
d_gene: .
CDR3nt: TGCAGTGCTTTAGCCGGCGAGCAGTACTTC
CDR3aa: CSALAGEQYF

abundance: few
v_gene: TRBV5-4
j_gene: TRBJ1-6
d_gene: .
CDR3nt: TGTGCCAGCAGCTTGCATCAGGCCCCTGGGTCACCCCTCCACTTT
CDR3aa: CASSLHQAPGSPLHF

abundance: .
v_gene: TRBV2
j_gene: TRBJ2-7
d_gene: TRBD1
CDR3nt: TGTGCCAGCAGTGGGGACAGCTCCTACGAGCAGTACTTC
CDR3aa: CASSGDSSYEQYF

abundance: .
v_gene: TRBV28
j_gene: TRBJ2-1
d_gene: TRBD2
CDR3nt: TGTGCCAGCAGTTTCCCAATTACGGCGGGAGCCCCTTCCTACAATGAGCAGTTCTTC
CDR3aa: CASSFPITAGAPSYNEQFF

abundance: .
v_gene: TRBV14
j_gene: TRBJ1-6
d_gene: .
CDR3nt: TGTGCCAGCAGCCAAGATGCTGGTGTGAGACCCCTCCACTTT
CDR3aa: CASSQDAGVRPLHF

abundance: .
v_gene: TRBV4-3
j_gene: TRBJ2-1
d_gene: TRBD2
CDR3nt: TGCGCCAGCAGCCAAGAGGGGGCTAGCGGGAGTAATGAGCAGTTCTTC
CDR3aa: CASSQEGASGSNEQFF

abundance: .
v_gene: TRBV13
j_gene: TRBJ1-5
d_gene: .
CDR3nt: TGTGCCAGCAGCTTAGGACAGGGTTCCAACCAGCCCCAGCATTTT
CDR3aa: CASSLGQGSNQPQHF

abundance: .
v_gene: TRBV6-5
j_gene: TRBJ2-2
d_gene: .
CDR3nt: TGTGCCAGCACCGGAGGGGATCGGGGGACCGGGGAGCTGTTTTTT
CDR3aa: CASTGGDRGTGELFF

abundance: once
v_gene: TRBV7-8
j_gene: TRBJ1-2
d_gene: .
CDR3nt: TGTGCCAGCAGCTTAGGAGCGACAGCTAACTATGGCTACACCTTC
CDR3aa: CASSLGATANYGYTF

abundance: .
v_gene: TRBV4-2
j_gene: TRBJ2-7
d_gene: TRBD2
CDR3nt: TGTGCCAGCAGCCAAGCAGCGGGAGGGCCCTACGAGCAGTACTTC
CDR3aa: CASSQAAGGPYEQYF

abundance: once
v_gene: TRBV19
j_gene: TRBJ2-5
d_gene: TRBD1
CDR3nt: TGTGCCAGTAGTACCGGGACAGCTCGGGGGACCCAGTACTTC
CDR3aa: CASSTGTARGTQYF

abundance: .
v_gene: TRBV25-1
j_gene: TRBJ2-7
d_gene: TRBD1
CDR3nt: TGTGCCAGCAGTTCAAGTGGACAGGGATGGGGGCAGTACTTC
CDR3aa: CASSSSGQGWGQYF

abundance: .
v_gene: TRBV29-1
j_gene: TRBJ2-2
d_gene: TRBD2
CDR3nt: TGCAGCGTTGTAATGACGGGAGGGGTCGGGGAGCTGTTTTTT
CDR3aa: CSVVMTGGVGELFF

abundance: .
v_gene: TRBV5-5
j_gene: TRBJ1-3
d_gene: .
CDR3nt: TGTGCCAGCAGCCCAGGCTCGGGGGCTGGAAACACCATATATTTT
CDR3aa: CASSPGSGAGNTIYF

abundance: .
v_gene: TRBV2
j_gene: TRBJ1-1
d_gene: .
CDR3nt: TGTGCCAGCAGTGAAATGGAAGGGCTTGAGGGTTTCTTT
CDR3aa: CASSEMEGLEGFF